This T cell receptor (beta chain) appears in the sequencing data of a study of blood T cell repertoires in COVID-19. In the authors' methods: Researchers report that nucleated cell counts were estimated from reference gene primer amplification. Sequencing was performed with immunoSEQ multiplex PCR; in TCRdb, only in-frame clones are kept and a portion is missing. V, J and clone size are those of that table, while D and trimming were read from the DNA. The table has 200,000 to 250,000 clones, over 80% seen once; the top ten hold less than 7%. J lost 5 bases, V lost 7 bases, and 16 bases had no gene match. The CDR3 loop spans 17 amino acids. Germline loops: CDR1 ENHRY, CDR2 SYGVKD.

The TCR originated in a woman in her thirties or forties who had recovered from COVID-19. The chain has TRBV10-3 and TRBJ2-1; 8 nucleotides match TRBD2. Sequenced input: PBMCs or T cells enriched from blood (not recorded which). CDR3 DNA sequence: TGTGCCATCAAGGGACTAGTTTTTCGTCGACGTGACAATGAGCAGTTCTTC. This translates into CAIKGLVFRRRDNEQFF.